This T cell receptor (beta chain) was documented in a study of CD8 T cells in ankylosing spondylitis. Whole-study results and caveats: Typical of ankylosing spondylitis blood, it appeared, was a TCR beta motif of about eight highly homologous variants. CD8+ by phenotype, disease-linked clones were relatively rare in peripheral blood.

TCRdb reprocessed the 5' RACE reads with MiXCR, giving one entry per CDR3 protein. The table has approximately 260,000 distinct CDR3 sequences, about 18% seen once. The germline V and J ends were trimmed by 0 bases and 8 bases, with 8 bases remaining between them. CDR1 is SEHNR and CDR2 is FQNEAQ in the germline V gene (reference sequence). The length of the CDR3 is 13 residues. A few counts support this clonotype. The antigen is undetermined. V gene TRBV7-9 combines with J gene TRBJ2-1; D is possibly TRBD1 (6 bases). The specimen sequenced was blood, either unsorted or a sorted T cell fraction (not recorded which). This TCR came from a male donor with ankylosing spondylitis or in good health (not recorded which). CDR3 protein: CASSLAAGDEQFF. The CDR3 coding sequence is TGTGCCAGCAGCTTAGCGGCAGGGGATGAGCAGTTCTTC.